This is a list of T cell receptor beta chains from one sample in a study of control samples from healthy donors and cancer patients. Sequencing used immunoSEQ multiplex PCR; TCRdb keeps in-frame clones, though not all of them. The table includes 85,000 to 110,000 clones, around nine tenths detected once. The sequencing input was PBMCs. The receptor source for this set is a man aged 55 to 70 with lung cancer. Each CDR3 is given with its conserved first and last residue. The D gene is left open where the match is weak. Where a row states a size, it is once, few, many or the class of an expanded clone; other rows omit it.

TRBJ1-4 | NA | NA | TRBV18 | CASSPSSVASPEGKLFF | TGTGCCAGCTCACCCTCTTCTGTGGCTTCCCCGGAGGGGAAACTGTTTTTT
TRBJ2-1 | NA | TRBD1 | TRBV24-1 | CATSDHRDRVNEQFF | TGTGCCACCAGTGATCACCGGGACAGGGTCAATGAGCAGTTCTTC
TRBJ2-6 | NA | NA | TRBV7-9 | CASSLRDKASSGANVLTF | TGTGCCAGCAGCTTGCGAGACAAAGCAAGCTCTGGGGCCAACGTCCTGACTTTC
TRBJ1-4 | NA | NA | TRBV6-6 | CATSLSNEKLFF | TGTGCCACTTCGTTGTCTAATGAAAAACTGTTTTTT
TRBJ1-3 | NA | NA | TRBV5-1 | CASSLFVAGTGNTIYF | TGCGCCAGCAGCTTGTTTGTGGCGGGAACTGGAAACACCATATATTTT
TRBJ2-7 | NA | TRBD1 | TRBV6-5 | CASKTGTVRHEQYF | TGTGCCAGCAAGACCGGGACAGTCCGCCACGAGCAGTACTTC
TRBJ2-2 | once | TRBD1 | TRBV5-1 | CASSLDPQGAANTGELFF | TGCGCCAGCAGCTTGGACCCCCAGGGGGCAGCGAACACCGGGGAGCTGTTTTTT
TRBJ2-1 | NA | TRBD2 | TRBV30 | CAWSQAGGGNEQFF | TGTGCCTGGAGTCAAGCGGGCGGGGGTAATGAGCAGTTCTTC
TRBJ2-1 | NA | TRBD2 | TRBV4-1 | CASSPGLAISNEQFF | TGCGCCAGCAGCCCGGGACTAGCGATTAGCAATGAGCAGTTCTTC
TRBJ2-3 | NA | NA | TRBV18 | CASSGRAPGSTDTQYF | TGTGCCAGCTCTGGGCGAGCGCCAGGATCCACAGATACGCAGTATTTT
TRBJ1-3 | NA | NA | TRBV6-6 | CASSYGTGFSGNTIYF | TGTGCCAGCAGTTATGGCACAGGGTTCTCTGGAAACACCATATATTTT
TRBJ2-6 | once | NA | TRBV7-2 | CASSGGAGANVLTF | TGTGCCAGCAGCGGGGGGGCGGGCGCCAACGTCCTGACTTTC
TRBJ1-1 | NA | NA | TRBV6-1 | CASSDFFAVNTEAFF | TGTGCCAGCAGTGATTTCTTCGCGGTGAACACTGAAGCTTTCTTT
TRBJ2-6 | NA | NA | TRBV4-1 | CASSQDTRGGRLSGANVLTF | TGCGCCAGCAGCCAAGATACGAGGGGGGGGCGCCTCTCTGGGGCCAACGTCCTGACTTTC
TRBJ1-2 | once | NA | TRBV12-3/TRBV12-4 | CASTYQGNYGYTF | TGTGCCAGCACTTATCAAGGGAACTATGGCTACACCTTC
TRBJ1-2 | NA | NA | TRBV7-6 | CASSSRGYGYTF | TGTGCCAGCAGCTCCCGAGGGTATGGCTACACCTTC
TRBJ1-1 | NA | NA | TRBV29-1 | CSVASAGNTEAFF | TGCAGCGTTGCTTCGGCGGGGAACACTGAAGCTTTCTTT
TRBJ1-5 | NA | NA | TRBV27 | CASSLRHNQPQHF | TGTGCCAGCAGTTTACGACATAATCAGCCCCAGCATTTT
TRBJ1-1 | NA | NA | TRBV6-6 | CASSPGVGLNTEAFF | TGTGCCAGCAGTCCTGGCGTCGGGCTGAACACTGAAGCTTTCTTT
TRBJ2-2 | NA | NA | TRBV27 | CASSPRTPANTGELFF | TGTGCCAGCAGTCCCCGGACACCCGCGAACACCGGGGAGCTGTTTTTT
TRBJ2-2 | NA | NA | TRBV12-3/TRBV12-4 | CASSLFTTGELFF | TGTGCCAGCAGTTTATTTACCACCGGGGAGCTGTTTTTT
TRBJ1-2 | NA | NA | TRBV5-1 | CASSLVTEAYGYTF | TGCGCCAGCAGCTTGGTGACGGAGGCCTATGGCTACACCTTC
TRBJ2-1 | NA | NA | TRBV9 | CASSDRDKSYNEQFF | TGTGCCAGCAGCGACCGGGACAAATCCTACAATGAGCAGTTCTTC
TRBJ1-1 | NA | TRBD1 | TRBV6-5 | CASSNRGVAEAFF | TGTGCCAGCAGTAACAGGGGAGTCGCTGAAGCTTTCTTT
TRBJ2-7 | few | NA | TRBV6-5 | CASSSTAYEQYF | TGTGCCAGCAGTTCAACCGCTTACGAGCAGTACTTC
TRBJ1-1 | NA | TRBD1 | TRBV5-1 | CASSSPTGTGTEAFF | TGCGCCAGCAGCTCCCCGACAGGGACGGGAACTGAAGCTTTCTTT
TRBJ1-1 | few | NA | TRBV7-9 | CASSRDQNTEAFF | TGTGCCAGCAGCCGGGACCAGAACACTGAAGCTTTCTTT
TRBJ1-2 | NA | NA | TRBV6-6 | CASSGRAANYGYTF | TGTGCCAGCAGTGGACGGGCCGCTAACTATGGCTACACCTTC
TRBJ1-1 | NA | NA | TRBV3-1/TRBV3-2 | CASSHRFRGDGEAFF | TGTGCCAGCAGCCACAGATTTAGGGGGGACGGGGAAGCTTTCTTT
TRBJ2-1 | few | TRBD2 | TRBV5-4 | CASSLLAGGAREQFF | TGTGCCAGCAGCTTACTAGCGGGGGGGGCTAGGGAGCAGTTCTTC
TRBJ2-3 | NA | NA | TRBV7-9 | CASSLVGGADTQYF | TGTGCCAGCAGCCTAGTAGGAGGCGCAGATACGCAGTATTTT
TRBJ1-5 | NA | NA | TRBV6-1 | CASSDEGLNQPQHF | TGTGCCAGCAGTGACGAGGGCCTCAATCAGCCCCAGCATTTT
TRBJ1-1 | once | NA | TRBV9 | CASSVAWAGVNTEAFF | TGTGCCAGCAGCGTAGCTTGGGCAGGAGTGAACACTGAAGCTTTCTTT
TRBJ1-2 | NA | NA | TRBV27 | CASTPSWGYGYTF | TGTGCCAGCACCCCGTCGTGGGGCTATGGCTACACCTTC
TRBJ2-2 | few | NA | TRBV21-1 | CASSVHPGTGSTGELFF | TGTGCCAGCAGCGTTCACCCCGGGACAGGTTCCACCGGGGAGCTGTTTTTT
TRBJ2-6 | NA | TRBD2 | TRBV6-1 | CASSERGVGANVLTF | TGTGCCAGCAGTGAACGGGGGGTTGGGGCCAACGTCCTGACTTTC
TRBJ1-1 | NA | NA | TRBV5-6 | CASSPDTTNTEAFF | TGTGCCAGCAGCCCGGACACGACAAACACTGAAGCTTTCTTT
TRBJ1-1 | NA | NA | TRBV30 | CAWSVGVNTEAFF | TGTGCCTGGAGTGTGGGGGTGAACACTGAAGCTTTCTTT
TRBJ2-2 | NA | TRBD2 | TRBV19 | CASSIGGAGANTGELFF | TGTGCCAGTAGTATAGGGGGCGCGGGGGCGAACACCGGGGAGCTGTTTTTT
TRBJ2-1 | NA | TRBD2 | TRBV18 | CASSPGTSVYIEQFF | TGTGCCAGCTCACCAGGGACTAGCGTGTATATTGAGCAGTTCTTC
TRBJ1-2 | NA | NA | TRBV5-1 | CASSLGKDNGYTF | TGCGCCAGCAGCTTGGGAAAAGACAATGGCTACACCTTC
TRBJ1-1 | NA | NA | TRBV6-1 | CASSEARLREAFF | TGTGCCAGCAGTGAAGCTAGATTGAGGGAAGCTTTCTTT
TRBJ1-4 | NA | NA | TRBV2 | CASSLNGFGEKLFF | TGTGCCAGCTCTCTAAACGGGTTTGGAGAAAAACTGTTTTTT
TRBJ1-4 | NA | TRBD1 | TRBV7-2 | CASSLGQTGGINEKLFF | TGTGCCAGCAGCTTAGGTCAGACAGGGGGGATCAATGAAAAACTGTTTTTT
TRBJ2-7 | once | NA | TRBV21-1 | CASSDTSPGVHQHPSSYEQYF | TGTGCCAGCAGCGATACTAGCCCAGGGGTCCACCAACACCCAAGCTCCTACGAGCAGTACTTC
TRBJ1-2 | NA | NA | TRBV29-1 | CSVEPGYYGYTF | TGCAGCGTTGAACCAGGGTACTATGGCTACACCTTC
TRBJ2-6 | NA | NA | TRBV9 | CATTKGMSGANVLTF | TGTGCCACCACTAAGGGTATGTCTGGGGCCAACGTCCTGACTTTC
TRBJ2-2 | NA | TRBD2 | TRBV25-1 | CASMRLASNTGELFF | TGTGCCAGCATGAGACTAGCCTCGAACACCGGGGAGCTGTTTTTT
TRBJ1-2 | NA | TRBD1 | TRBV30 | CAWSVQGAQFDGYTF | TGTGCCTGGAGTGTACAGGGGGCGCAGTTCGATGGCTACACCTTC
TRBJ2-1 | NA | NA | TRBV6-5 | CASSKTASYNEQFF | TGTGCCAGCAGTAAGACAGCCTCCTACAATGAGCAGTTCTTC
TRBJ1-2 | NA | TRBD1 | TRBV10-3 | CAIGGQINYGYTF | TGTGCCATCGGGGGACAGATTAACTATGGCTACACCTTC
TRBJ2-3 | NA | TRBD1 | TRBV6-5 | CASSLQGASDTQYF | TGTGCCAGCAGCCTACAGGGGGCATCAGATACGCAGTATTTT
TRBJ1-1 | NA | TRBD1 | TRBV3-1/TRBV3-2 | CASSQPGGNTEAFF | TGTGCCAGCAGCCAGCCAGGGGGCAACACTGAAGCTTTCTTT
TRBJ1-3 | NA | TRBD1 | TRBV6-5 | CASTDRGRGNTIYF | TGTGCCAGCACAGACAGGGGTAGAGGAAACACCATATATTTT